These 9 T cell receptor beta chains were sequenced from one sample in a study of blood T cells in healthy people across ages. Alongside a J-beta primer mix, a sample-barcoded 5' primer served in a second PCR lasting roughly 6 to 11 cycles. TCRdb fed the 5' RACE reads into MiXCR, producing one record per CDR3 protein. The table records about 1.4 million distinct CDR3 sequences, roughly 59% of them present only once. Input material: blood. Receptors were obtained from a young man in good health.

The chain links TRBV5-1 to TRBJ2-3; TRBD2 matches at 12 bases. V gave up 7 bases and J gave up 4 bases; unmatched junction bases: 10. Germline lookup yields CDR1 SGHRS and CDR2 YFSETQ. CDR3 length equals 16 residues. The chain's CDR3 is CASSSGRGIHPDTQYF. CDR3 coding DNA: TGCGCCAGCTCTAGCGGGAGGGGCATTCATCCAGATACGCAGTATTTT.

Ten or more counts support this clonotype. This sequence joins TRBV29-1 and TRBJ1-2; tentatively, D is TRBD1 (6 bases). V was trimmed by 3 bases and J by 5 bases, leaving 16 bases between them. Germline V gives CDR1 SQVTM, CDR2 ANQGSEA. The CDR3 loop spans 14 amino acids. CDR3 residues: CSVDGLKGGYGYTF. As DNA, the CDR3 is TGCAGCGTTGATGGTCTCAAGGGGGGGTATGGCTACACCTTC.

This clonotype was counted between two and nine times. The CDR3 sequence is CASSQDLGTGNNEQFF. For the CDR3, the DNA is TGTGCCAGCAGCCAAGATTTAGGGACCGGCAACAATGAGCAGTTCTTC. This chain joins TRBV3-1 and TRBJ2-1, with D perhaps matching TRBD1 or TRBD2 (5 bases each). CDR1 and CDR2 from the germline V gene are LGHDT and YNNKEL (reference sequence). V gave up 0 bases and J gave up 5 bases, with 14 bases separating them. The CDR3 consists of 16 residues.

J is TRBJ2-1 and V is TRBV7-9; possibly TRBD2 for D (6 bases). This CDR3 comprises 14 residues. Per the germline V gene, CDR1 is SEHNR and CDR2 is FQNEAQ (reference sequence). V shed 4 bases and J shed 7 bases, with 14 bases lying between them. CDR3 DNA sequence: TGTGCCAGCAGCTCGGGACTCGAGAGAAATGAGCAGTTCTTC. Its protein is CASSSGLERNEQFF.

There are a few counts of this clonotype. The chain is built from TRBV7-9 and TRBJ1-2, with 7 bases lining up with TRBD1. V lost 0 bases, J lost 12 bases, and 7 bases stayed unmatched. This CDR3 is 13 amino acids long. Germline CDR1 and CDR2: SEHNR and FQNEAQ (reference sequence). CDR3: CASSLAATGLDTF. The CDR3 DNA reads as TGTGCCAGCAGCTTAGCGGCGACAGGGCTCGACACCTTC.

There are a few counts of this clonotype. The CDR3 region is CASSSLTGRAYGYTF. CDR3 DNA: TGTGCCAGCAGTTCCCTGACAGGGCGGGCCTATGGCTACACCTTC. The genes are TRBV27 and TRBJ1-2, with 7 nucleotides matching TRBD1. The germline CDR1 and CDR2 sequences are MNHEY and SMNVEV (reference sequence). The CDR3 has 15 residues. J lost 4 bases, V lost 4 bases, and 9 bases had no gene match.

This clonotype was seen a few times. This sequence joins TRBV4-1 and TRBJ2-5, with D uncertain. V was cut by 1 base and J by 2 bases, with 8 bases left in between. From germline, CDR1 is MGHRA and CDR2 YSYEKL. The CDR3 runs to 14 residues. CDR3 in amino acids: CASSQGNYQETQYF. The CDR3 nucleotides are TGCGCCAGCAGCCAAGGAAACTATCAAGAGACCCAGTACTTC.

This clonotype showed up just a few times. V is TRBV29-1 and J is TRBJ2-1; D call uncertain. The CDR3 sequence is 14 residues long. Germline CDR1 SQVTM, CDR2 ANQGSEA. The ends were cut back, 3 bases at V and 0 bases at J, with 9 bases in the middle. CDR3 nucleotides: TGCAGCGTTGATAGGAGCAACTCCTACAATGAGCAGTTCTTC. This gives the protein CSVDRSNSYNEQFF.

This rearrangement joins TRBV9 to TRBJ2-1, with a possible D match to TRBD2 (5 bases). The length of the CDR3 is 15 residues. The germline V and J ends were trimmed by 0 bases and 0 bases, with 7 bases remaining between them. Germline V gene sequence: CDR1 SGDLS, CDR2 YYNGEE. DNA of the CDR3: TGTGCCAGCAGCGTAGTGAGCGGCTCCTACAATGAGCAGTTCTTC. Its translation: CASSVVSGSYNEQFF.